Presented here are 3 T cell receptor beta chains from one specimen sequenced in a study of shared clonotypes between healthy human individuals. CD45RO negativity and positive selection for CCR7 defined naive CD8 cells, a population that excluded terminally differentiated effector memory CD45RA+ cells. Libraries were prepared by immunoSEQ multiplex PCR; TCRdb keeps only in-frame clonotypes and omits some of them. The repertoire holds more than 2 million clones, with around 95% as singletons. The material sequenced was naive CD8+ T cells from PBMCs. The receptors originated from a man aged 18 to 30 in good health. Some clones in this sample may be carry-over from other donors' samples.

The chain recombines TRBV7-2 with TRBJ2-7, with 7 nucleotides matching TRBD1. The CDR3 is 17 amino acids. V lost 4 bases and J lost 2; bases outside the gene matches: 14. Germline V gene data show CDR1 as SGHTA and CDR2 as FQGNSA. CDR3 residues: CASSSRDRRQSPYEQYF. The DNA for the CDR3 is TGTGCCAGCAGCTCCCGGGACAGACGCCAAAGCCCCTACGAGCAGTACTTC.

This clone was found once. This chain joins TRBV9 and TRBJ2-6, with D perhaps TRBD1 (5 bases). The CDR3 sequence is 16 residues long. Trimming left V 1 base short and J 0 bases short, with 8 bases between. CDR1 is SGDLS, CDR2 YYNGEE, per germline. CDR3 in DNA: TGTGCCAGCAGCGTATCCGACAGCTCTGGGGCCAACGTCCTGACTTTC. As protein: CASSVSDSSGANVLTF.

This chain links TRBV4-3 with TRBJ1-1; maybe TRBD1 (6 bases). This CDR3 region has 17 residues. Germline V gene lookup returns CDR1 LGHNA and CDR2 YSLEER. V was clipped by 0 bases and J by 3 bases, with 17 bases between them. The CDR3 nucleotides are TGCGCCAGCAGCCAAGATCCTGGGGCAGGGGAGGACACTGAAGCTTTCTTT. Amino acids: CASSQDPGAGEDTEAFF.